This TCR beta chain is drawn from a study of blood T cell repertoires in COVID-19. Study at large: Acute-phase and convalescent COVID-19 samples originated in the United States, Italy and Spain. The cDNA or gDNA used as material had been derived from T cells, B-cell-depleted T cells, or PBMCs.

Original analysis: Reference gene primers were amplified, and this amplification served to estimate nucleated cell counts. Assay: immunoSEQ multiplex PCR; the TCRdb copy retains only in-frame clones and omits some. V and J calls and clone size are as listed in that table; D and trimming were resolved from the DNA. The sample consists of over 150,000 clones, around 86% of them appearing once. There are 14 residues in the CDR3. Germline V lookup: CDR1 SGHRS, CDR2 YFSETQ. Between the trimmed V and J ends, which lost 0 bases and 0 bases, there was a span of 4 bases. This clone was found once. V usage is TRBV5-1 and J usage is TRBJ2-1, with D unresolved. The sequencing input was peripheral blood. The clonotype originates from a man in his fifties or sixties with active or convalescent COVID-19. As DNA, the CDR3 is TGCGCCAGCAGCTTGGGCAGCTCCTACAATGAGCAGTTCTTC. The encoded protein is CASSLGSSYNEQFF.